The clone carrying this TCR beta chain was recorded once. Clones were read by immunoSEQ multiplex PCR, and TCRdb kept only the in-frame ones, dropping some. The table has roughly 88,000 clones, 90% to 95% seen once. The source of the sample is a study of control samples from healthy donors and cancer patients. Sequencing was performed on blood. This TCR came from a woman in her thirties in good health.

Written as DNA, the CDR3 is TGTGCCAGCAGCGGGACTGCTAATTCACCCCTCCACTTT. Translation gives CASSGTANSPLHF. V is TRBV6-2 or TRBV6-3 and J is TRBJ1-6, with D perhaps TRBD1 (5 bases). The germline gives CDR1 MNHEY, CDR2 SVGEGT. This CDR3 comprises 13 residues. V was trimmed by 6 bases and J by 6 bases, leaving 9 bases between them.